Listed below are T cell receptor beta chains from one sample, sequenced in a study of blood T cell repertoires in COVID-19. Clones were sequenced by immunoSEQ multiplex PCR, and TCRdb holds only the in-frame ones, with some missing. The repertoire consists of about 360,000 clones, with 86% occurring once and the leading ten covering roughly 7.2%. Sequencing was performed on peripheral blood. These receptors originate from a woman aged 60-70 years with COVID-19, enrolled during active disease. CDR3s include the opening cysteine and the closing phenylalanine or tryptophan. A D gene is named only where the DNA matches it firmly. Clone size is stated in some rows and not others, as once, few, many or a class when expanded.

DNA	CDR3	V	J	size	D
TGCGCCAGCAGTCAGAATAGCAATGAGCAGTTCTTC	CASSQNSNEQFF	TRBV23-1	TRBJ2-1	-	-
TGCGCCAGCAGCTTAACAGGGGGACAAGAGACCCAGTACTTC	CASSLTGGQETQYF	TRBV5-1	TRBJ2-5	-	TRBD1
TGTGCCAGCTCACCACCGAACGGGGACAGGGGATCGCCCCAGCATTTT	CASSPPNGDRGSPQHF	TRBV18	TRBJ1-5	-	TRBD1
TGTGCCAGCAGCATTGGCCAAGATAAGGCTTTCTTT	CASSIGQDKAFF	TRBV21-1	TRBJ1-1	once	-
TGCGCCAGCAGCTTGGTTGGAGACTCCTACGAGCAGTACTTC	CASSLVGDSYEQYF	TRBV5-1	TRBJ2-7	-	-
TGTGCCAGCAGCCAGGGGGACAGGGCAAATTCACCCCTCCACTTT	CASSQGDRANSPLHF	TRBV3-1/TRBV3-2	TRBJ1-6	many	TRBD1
TGTGCCAGCAGGATCGCGACAGGGGGGAACACTGAAGCTTTCTTT	CASRIATGGNTEAFF	TRBV6-5	TRBJ1-1	-	TRBD1
TGTGCCATCAGTGAGGGACAGGGCCCTAATGAAAAACTGTTTTTT	CAISEGQGPNEKLFF	TRBV10-3	TRBJ1-4	-	TRBD1
TGTGCCAGACCACCCGGGGGTAGCTACACCTTC	CARPPGGSYTF	TRBV30	TRBJ1-2	-	-
TGTGCCAGCAAGTTCACGACTAACTACAATGAGCAGTTCTTC	CASKFTTNYNEQFF	TRBV5-8	TRBJ2-1	few	-
TGCGCCAGCAGCCTGAATCGGGACTACACCTTC	CASSLNRDYTF	TRBV5-1	TRBJ1-2	once	-
TGTGCCAGTAGTGTTCGACAGCCGGGACTAGTAGGACCCGGGGAGCTGTTTTTT	CASSVRQPGLVGPGELFF	TRBV19	TRBJ2-2	-	TRBD2
TGCGCCAGCAGCCCTGACAGGGGCGGAGAAAAACTGTTTTTT	CASSPDRGGEKLFF	TRBV5-1	TRBJ1-4	-	TRBD1
TGTGCCAGCAGTCTTAATAATTCACCCCTCCACTTT	CASSLNNSPLHF	TRBV7-2	TRBJ1-6	-	-
TGTGCCACCAGTGATGGGGGACAGACCTTCAAGCAGTATTTT	CATSDGGQTFKQYF	TRBV24-1	TRBJ2-3	-	TRBD1
TGTGCCAGCACACCGACTACAGAAGTTTTAACTGGAAACACCATATATTTT	CASTPTTEVLTGNTIYF	TRBV18	TRBJ1-3	-	-
TGTGCCAGCAGCGTGGGGGGCAGGGGGATGACCACTGAAGCTTTCTTT	CASSVGGRGMTTEAFF	TRBV9	TRBJ1-1	few	TRBD1
TGTGCCAGCAGCGTCGGACAGGGGGCATATGGCTACACCTTC	CASSVGQGAYGYTF	TRBV9	TRBJ1-2	-	TRBD1
TGTGCCAGCAGCTCACCGGGGATGCAGTACTTC	CASSSPGMQYF	TRBV5-4	TRBJ2-7	once	-